These 4 T cell receptor beta chains originate from one sample sequenced in a study of shared clonotypes between healthy human individuals. The protocol was immunoSEQ multiplex PCR, while the TCRdb copy is restricted to in-frame clones and leaves out a portion. The data hold roughly 2 million clones, with 85% to 95% observed a single time. The specimen was naive CD4+ T cells sorted from blood. Subset defined: CD45RA+ positively selected. The source is a man aged 18 to 30 in good health.

The V call is TRBV2, the J call TRBJ2-1, with unresolved D. Trimming took 10 bases from V and 10 from J, leaving 14 bases between them. There are 11 residues in the CDR3. Germline CDR1 is SNHLY and CDR2 is FYNNEI. The CDR3 nucleotides read TGTGCCACTTCAACGGAGTTCGAGCAGTTCTTC. It yields the protein CATSTEFEQFF. Full variable domain (missing parts from reference TRBV2 and TRBJ2-1): EPEVTQTPSHQVTQMGQEVILRCVPISNHLYFYWYRQILGQKVEFLVSFYNNEISEKSEIFDDQFSVERPDGSNFTLKIRSTKLEDSAMYFCATSTEFEQFFGPGTRLTVL.

J is TRBJ2-1 and V is TRBV25-1, with TRBD1 as a possible D gene (6 bases). The V and J ends lost 0 bases and 1 base respectively, with 10 bases between them. This CDR3 contains 16 residues. Looked up from germline, CDR1 is MGHDK and CDR2 is SYGVNS. Written as DNA, the CDR3 is TGTGCCAGCAGTGAATATGTCAGGGGTTCCTACAATGAGCAGTTCTTC. This gives the protein CASSEYVRGSYNEQFF.

The chain couples TRBV6-6 to TRBJ1-5; D is ambiguous. The CDR3 totals 14 residues. The V gene's germline CDR1 is MNHNY and CDR2 SVGAGI (reference sequence). Deletions cut 6 bases from V and 2 bases from J, with 11 bases between. CDR3 DNA sequence: TGTGCCAGCAGGGATACCGGCGGCAATCAGCCCCAGCATTTT. Protein sequence: CASRDTGGNQPQHF.

This sequence joins TRBV7-9 and TRBJ1-2, with D possibly TRBD1 on 6 matching bases. V lost 1 base and J lost 7, with 13 bases in between. CDR1 is SEHNR and CDR2 is FQNEAQ in the germline V gene (reference sequence). This CDR3 is built from 14 residues. The CDR3 sequence is CASSLGYRDSGYTF. DNA for the CDR3: TGTGCCAGCAGCTTAGGCTACAGGGACTCTGGCTACACCTTC.